One sample yielded the 29 T cell receptor beta chains listed below, sequenced in a study of T-cell reconstitution after alpha-beta-depleted transplantation in children. It was with unique molecular identifiers that the TCRbeta library was prepared. From the PCR reads, TCRdb called clonotypes with MiXCR, one entry per CDR3 protein. The data hold about 580,000 distinct CDR3 sequences, with more than 20% observed a single time. The specimen was PBMCs, mostly from graft donor cells, collected 360 days after TCRalphabeta/CD19-depleted stem cell transplant. Source of these receptors: a boy younger than two who had a stem cell transplant for acute myeloid leukemia, so the T cells may come from the graft donor.

This clonotype was recorded at least ten times. The chain carries TRBV7-9 and TRBJ2-7; 9 bases agree with TRBD1. The CDR3 sequence is 16 residues long. V shed 3 bases, J shed 2 bases, and the junction held 8 bases outside the gene matches. CDR1 and CDR2 from the germline V gene are SEHNR and FQNEAQ (reference sequence). CDR3 region: CASSFGRDRVPYEQYV. DNA for the CDR3: TGTGCCAGCAGCTTCGGCCGGGACAGGGTTCCCTACGAGCAGTACGTC.

Only a few counts were recorded for this clonotype. DNA of the CDR3: TGCGCCAGCAGCCAGTGGGACAGAGCCTACGAGCAGTACTTC. Amino acid sequence: CASSQWDRAYEQYF. This chain links TRBV4-3 with TRBJ2-7; 7 bases fit TRBD1. The CDR3 is made up of 14 amino acids. Germline lookup yields CDR1 LGHNA and CDR2 YSLEER. J lost 2 bases, V lost 3 bases, and 4 bases had no gene match.

This clonotype was seen more than once but under ten times. V is TRBV7-9 and J is TRBJ2-6; D gene uncertain. The CDR3 loop spans 16 amino acids. V was trimmed by 1 base and J by 0 bases, leaving 7 bases between them. The germline V gene encodes CDR1 SEHNR and CDR2 FQNEAQ (reference sequence). This CDR3 reads CASSLVASSGANVLTF. CDR3 sequence (DNA): TGTGCCAGCAGCTTAGTGGCGAGCTCTGGGGCCAACGTCCTGACTTTC.

This clonotype was counted a few times. The chain has TRBV4-3 and TRBJ2-7; D is ambiguous. This CDR3 spans 13 amino acids. V shed 1 base and J shed 3 bases, with 7 bases lying between them. Germline assignment: CDR1 LGHNA and CDR2 YSLEER. The CDR3 protein is CASSQGISYEQYF. The CDR3 DNA follows: TGCGCCAGCAGCCAAGGTATAAGCTACGAGCAGTACTTC.

V gene TRBV15 combines with J gene TRBJ2-7, with a tentative D call TRBD1 (5 bases). The CDR3 is made up of 16 amino acids. Germline CDR1 LNHNV, CDR2 YYDKDF (reference sequence). V gave up 0 bases and J gave up 2 bases, with 14 bases separating them. Here the CDR3 reads CATSRDRQGVPYEQYF. CDR3 in DNA: TGTGCCACCAGCAGAGATCGTCAGGGTGTCCCCTACGAGCAGTACTTC. The whole variable domain, filled in from reference TRBV15 and TRBJ2-7, reads DAMVIQNPRYQVTQFGKPVTLSCSQTLNHNVMYWYQQKSSQAPKLLFHYYDKDFNNEADTPDNFQSRRPNTSFCFLDIRSPGLGDTAMYLCATSRDRQGVPYEQYFGPGTRLTVT.

Only a few counts were recorded for this clonotype. The rearrangement joins TRBV7-8 to TRBJ1-6, with TRBD1 as a possible D gene (6 bases). Germline CDR1 SGHVS, CDR2 FQNEAQ. The CDR3 has 16 residues. V gave up 4 bases and J gave up 9 bases, with 19 bases separating them. CDR3 DNA: TGTGCCAGCAGCTCGTCACGGGGGGGCGGAAGTTCACCCCTCCACTTT. It specifies CASSSSRGGGSSPLHF. Complete variable domain (other parts from reference TRBV7-8 and TRBJ1-6): GAGVSQSPRYKVAKRGQDVALRCDPISGHVSLFWYQQALGQGPEFLTYFQNEAQLDKSGLPSDRFFAERPEGSVSTLKIQRTQQEDSAVYLCASSSSRGGGSSPLHFGNGTRLTVT.

This clonotype was seen ten or more times. This chain joins TRBV5-6 and TRBJ2-7; the match to TRBD1 covers 9 bases. V was clipped by 4 bases and J by 2 bases; unmatched bases: 10. Germline CDR1 is SGHDT and CDR2 is YYEEEE. CDR3 length: 16 residues. CDR3 region: CASSDRGQGLPYEQYF. DNA for the CDR3: TGTGCCAGCAGCGACCGCGGACAGGGGCTCCCCTACGAGCAGTACTTC.

This clonotype turned up a few times. V and J are TRBV20-1 and TRBJ2-2; unclear D gene. Germline V lookup: CDR1 DFQATT, CDR2 SNEGSKA (reference sequence). The CDR3 is made up of 15 amino acids. V was shortened by 2 bases and J by 3 bases, with 13 bases between the two germline ends. CDR3 nucleotide sequence: TGCAGTGCTAGAAAGGCAGGCGCGGACACCGGGGAGCTGTTTTTT. This gives the protein CSARKAGADTGELFF.

The DNA of the CDR3 is TGTGCCAGCAGTGGACAGGGACTCGATGAGCAGTTCTTC. Its translation: CASSGQGLDEQFF. This chain uses TRBV2 with TRBJ2-1; possibly TRBD1 for D (7 bases). Germline V gene sequence: CDR1 SNHLY, CDR2 FYNNEI. V shed 4 bases and J shed 8 bases, with 12 bases lying between them. CDR3 length equals 13 residues.

The chain employs TRBV20-1 and TRBJ2-3; TRBD1 agrees at 7 bases. The CDR3 has 14 residues. Germline CDR1 and CDR2: DFQATT and SNEGSKA (reference sequence). V was clipped by 0 bases and J by 4 bases; unmatched bases: 4. Here the CDR3 reads CSARDNQGADTQYF. As DNA, the CDR3 is TGCAGTGCTAGAGATAACCAGGGGGCAGATACGCAGTATTTT.

V and J are TRBV11-1 and TRBJ2-7, with 7 positions matching TRBD2. Per the germline V gene, CDR1 is SGHAT and CDR2 is FQDESV (reference sequence). CDR3 length: 18 amino acids. The V gene end was trimmed by 5 bases and the J gene end by 1 base; junction bases not matched to a gene: 17. The CDR3 reads CASSAIIPLGEGSYEQYV. CDR3 nucleotide sequence: TGTGCCAGCAGCGCCATTATCCCCCTAGGGGAGGGGTCCTACGAGCAGTACGTC.

Here the CDR3 DNA reads TGCACTCCCTCAAGGCAGGGGCGATCACCCCTCCACTTT. Protein: CTPSRQGRSPLHF. This chain connects TRBV20-1 to TRBJ1-6, with TRBD1 as a possible D gene (6 bases). The CDR3 is 13 amino acids. Germline values: CDR1 DFQATT, CDR2 SNEGSKA (reference sequence).

There are many counts of this clonotype. This chain links TRBV7-2 with TRBJ1-2, with TRBD1 identical over 12 bases. The V gene end was trimmed by 0 bases and the J gene end by 5 bases; junction bases not matched to a gene: 10. This CDR3 contains 18 residues. CDR1 and CDR2 from the germline V gene are SGHTA and FQGNSA. CDR3 in DNA: TGTGCCAGCAGCTTAGCCGGGGCCGGGACAGGGGGCAGTTATGGCTACACCTTC. Translated, it gives CASSLAGAGTGGSYGYTF.

The chain couples TRBV7-2 to TRBJ2-1; 11 bases align to TRBD1. The germline gives CDR1 SGHTA, CDR2 FQGNSA. The CDR3 is 15 residues long. Trimming at V came to 3 bases and at J to 7 bases, leaving 5 bases not matched to a gene. The CDR3 DNA is TGTGCCAGCAGCTTCCGGGACAGGGGGAGGAATGAGCAGTTCTTC. It translates to CASSFRDRGRNEQFF.

This rearrangement joins TRBV30 to TRBJ1-5; D gene uncertain. The V end was cut by 5 bases, the J end by 5 bases, with 13 bases between. The CDR3 loop spans 13 amino acids. Germline V gene data show CDR1 as GTSNPN and CDR2 as SVGIG (reference sequence). CDR3 sequence: CAWSEGFDQPQHF. The DNA for the CDR3 is TGTGCCTGGTCGGAAGGTTTCGATCAGCCCCAGCATTTT.

This rearrangement joins TRBV30 to TRBJ2-1; no reliable D call. The CDR3 length is 17 residues. Germline CDR1 GTSNPN, CDR2 SVGIG (reference sequence). Trimming took 0 bases from V and 3 from J, leaving 18 bases between them. The CDR3 loop is CAWSVVMGAIDYNEQFF. DNA of the CDR3: TGTGCCTGGAGTGTAGTTATGGGTGCAATAGACTACAATGAGCAGTTCTTC.

This clonotype has a handful of counts. The rearrangement joins TRBV12-3 or TRBV12-4 to TRBJ2-3, with TRBD2 identical over 11 bases. With V trimmed by 6 bases and J by 1 base, 6 bases remained unmatched. The CDR3 totals 16 residues. The CDR3 loop is CASSPLSGGGTDTQYF. The CDR3 DNA is TGTGCCAGCAGCCCCCTTAGCGGGGGGGGCACAGATACGCAGTATTTT.

This clonotype appeared a few times. The chain carries TRBV20-1 and TRBJ1-1; TRBD1 agrees at 10 bases. CDR3 length: 12 residues. The trim removed 5 bases at V and 9 bases at J, leaving 6 bases unmatched. Germline CDR1 DFQATT, CDR2 SNEGSKA (reference sequence). The CDR3 loop reads CSARTDRGQAFF. The DNA for the CDR3 is TGCAGTGCTCGTACTGACAGGGGGCAAGCTTTCTTT.

The gene calls are TRBV4-3 and TRBJ2-1, with TRBD2 matching 13 bases. The CDR3 runs to 17 residues. The germline gives CDR1 LGHNA, CDR2 YSLEER. Unmatched junction bases numbered 3, after V lost 0 bases and J lost 4 bases. The CDR3 nucleotides read TGCGCCAGCAGCCAAGAGGCGGGACTAGCGGGGTACAATGAGCAGTTCTTC. Translated: CASSQEAGLAGYNEQFF.

This clonotype occurred many times. The CDR3 is CATSRSLAGAYGYTF. The CDR3 DNA sequence: TGTGCCACCAGCAGAAGCCTCGCGGGGGCCTATGGCTACACCTTC. The chain is built from TRBV15 and TRBJ1-2; D is perhaps TRBD1 (6 bases). CDR3 length: 15 residues. The V gene's germline CDR1 is LNHNV and CDR2 YYDKDF (reference sequence). Trimming pared 2 bases from V and 4 bases from J, leaving 14 bases between. Drawing the rest from reference TRBV15 and TRBJ1-2, the complete variable domain is DAMVIQNPRYQVTQFGKPVTLSCSQTLNHNVMYWYQQKSSQAPKLLFHYYDKDFNNEADTPDNFQSRRPNTSFCFLDIRSPGLGDTAMYLCATSRSLAGAYGYTFGSGTRLTVV.

This chain uses TRBV18 with TRBJ2-6, with D tentatively TRBD2 (6 bases). Trimming pared 1 base from V and 3 bases from J, leaving 16 bases between. The CDR3 runs 18 residues. Germline lookup yields CDR1 KGHSH and CDR2 LQKENI. This CDR3 is CASSPRRIGGGGANVLTF. CDR3 DNA sequence: TGTGCCAGCTCACCACGCCGAATCGGGGGTGGTGGGGCCAACGTCCTGACTTTC.

In its sample, this clonotype was seen a few times. The V gene is TRBV7-2, the J gene TRBJ2-3, with 15 bases lining up with TRBD2. The V gene's germline CDR1 is SGHTA and CDR2 FQGNSA. CDR3 size: 16 residues. The V and J ends lost 5 bases and 4 bases, in that order; junction bases with no gene match: 4. In nucleotides, the CDR3 is TGTGCCAGCAGCCCGGGACTAGCGGGGGGCGCAGATACGCAGTATTTT. Translating gives CASSPGLAGGADTQYF.

This clonotype appeared a few times. The rearrangement links TRBV7-2 to TRBJ1-1; D not certain. The CDR3 runs to 14 residues. Trimming pared 6 bases from V and 1 base from J, leaving 12 bases between. Germline V gene sequence: CDR1 SGHTA, CDR2 FQGNSA. Here the CDR3 DNA reads TGTGCCAGCAGTGTCGTTCCCGAGAACACTGAAGCTTTCTTT. It specifies CASSVVPENTEAFF.

This clonotype was counted a few times. V usage is TRBV7-2 and J usage is TRBJ2-3, with a tentative D call TRBD1 (6 bases). There are 16 residues in the CDR3. Trimming removed 4 bases from V and 0 bases from J, with 14 bases in between. Germline values: CDR1 SGHTA, CDR2 FQGNSA. The CDR3 spells CASSSRRGISTDTQYF. In DNA form, the CDR3 reads TGTGCCAGCAGCTCTAGAAGGGGGATTAGCACAGATACGCAGTATTTT. Full variable domain (outside the CDR3, taken from reference TRBV7-2 and TRBJ2-3): GAGVSQSPSNKVTEKGKDVELRCDPISGHTALYWYRQSLGQGLEFLIYFQGNSAPDKSGLPSDRFSAERTGGSVSTLTIQRTQQEDSAVYLCASSSRRGISTDTQYFGPGTRLTVL.

The rearrangement links TRBV20-1 to TRBJ1-1; no reliable D call. With 0 bases removed from V and 2 bases from J, the gap between germline ends came to 10 bases. The germline V gene encodes CDR1 DFQATT and CDR2 SNEGSKA (reference sequence). The CDR3 runs to 14 residues. The CDR3 DNA follows: TGCAGTGCTAGAGATCGGGCAGTTAACACTGAAGCTTTCTTT. Translation: CSARDRAVNTEAFF.

The rearrangement joins TRBV6-6 to TRBJ2-5; possible D gene TRBD1, 5 bases. This CDR3 has 13 amino acids. Trimming cost V 11 bases and J 7 bases, with 20 bases left between them. Germline CDR1 reads MNHNY; CDR2 reads SVGAGI (reference sequence). The CDR3 DNA sequence: TGTGCCTCTCAGGGTCCTCAGCATGGGACCCAGTACTTC. Its protein product is CASQGPQHGTQYF.

V gene TRBV20-1 combines with J gene TRBJ1-6; no definite D call. This CDR3 has 14 residues. Trimming left V 0 bases short and J 7 bases short, with 10 bases between. Germline CDR1 and CDR2: DFQATT and SNEGSKA (reference sequence). CDR3 protein: CSAREGFGNSPLHF. As DNA, the CDR3 is TGCAGTGCTAGAGAAGGGTTTGGGAATTCACCCCTCCACTTT.

This clonotype was picked up a small number of times. CDR3 DNA sequence: TGTGCCAGCAGCTTAGGTGAAGGGGGCAGTGATACGCAGTATTTT. Its protein product is CASSLGEGGSDTQYF. The chain combines TRBV7-9 with TRBJ2-3; 7 positions match TRBD1. Germline lookup yields CDR1 SEHNR and CDR2 FQNEAQ (reference sequence). This CDR3 spans 15 amino acids. Trimming at V came to 1 base and at J to 6 bases, leaving 7 bases not matched to a gene.

DNA for the CDR3: TGTGCCAGCACTAAAAACCGGGACAGAGGCTACGAGCAGTACTTC. Its protein is CASTKNRDRGYEQYF. This rearrangement joins TRBV6-1 to TRBJ2-7, with 7 positions matching TRBD1. Germline trimming cut 7 bases from V and 3 bases from J; bases unmatched to any gene: 12. The CDR3 length is 15 residues. The germline CDR1 and CDR2 sequences are MNHNS and SASEGT.